The 31 T cell receptor beta chains in this list originate from one sample, sequenced in a study of PD-1 blockade in classical Hodgkin lymphoma. Time point noted: cycle 4 day 1 (C4D1), after less than seven weeks of nivolumab. Every patient was affected by relapse after autologous stem cell transplantation, while exposure to brentuximab vedotin was not uniform. Assay used: immunoSEQ multiplex PCR; TCRdb lists only in-frame clones, some missing. The repertoire has tens of thousands of clones, 66% of them found once; the top ten carry 2.5% to 3.5%. Sequenced material: peripheral blood mononuclear cells (PBMCs), taken before the fourth cycle of nivolumab. The origin of the receptors is a human donor with classical Hodgkin lymphoma.

This clone was observed a handful of times. The CDR3 loop is CASSPSGGPQETQYF. CDR3 DNA sequence: TGCGCCAGCAGCCCTTCAGGGGGGCCCCAAGAGACCCAGTACTTC. The J gene is TRBJ2-5, the V gene TRBV4-1; perhaps TRBD1 as D (7 bases). The ends were cut back, 4 bases at V and 1 base at J, with 13 bases in the middle. Germline CDR1 reads MGHRA; CDR2 reads YSYEKL. The CDR3 contains 15 residues.

The chain carries TRBV7-9 and TRBJ1-6, with TRBD1 identical over 7 bases. Trimming took 4 bases from V and 7 from J; bases not matched to a gene: 4. The CDR3 sequence is 14 residues long. Germline V gene lookup returns CDR1 SEHNR and CDR2 FQNEAQ (reference sequence). The CDR3 DNA reads as TGTGCCAGCAGCTCCCAGGGGGGCAATTCACCCCTCCACTTT. Translation: CASSSQGGNSPLHF.

This clone was counted only a few times. The chain joins TRBV6-6 to TRBJ1-1; D perhaps matches TRBD1 (6 bases). CDR3 length: 13 amino acids. CDR1 is MNHNY, CDR2 SVGAGI, per germline (reference sequence). V lost 0 bases and J 6 bases, leaving 8 bases between the germline ends. The CDR3 loop is CASSYSRGAEAFF. The CDR3, as DNA: TGTGCCAGCAGTTACTCGAGGGGGGCTGAAGCTTTCTTT.

The chain employs TRBV27 and TRBJ2-3; a weak D match, TRBD1 (5 bases). The V and J ends lost 2 bases and 6 bases respectively, with 6 bases between them. This CDR3 is 12 amino acids long. The germline gives CDR1 MNHEY, CDR2 SMNVEV (reference sequence). The CDR3 spells CASSLRQDTQYF. CDR3 DNA sequence: TGTGCCAGCAGTTTACGACAGGATACGCAGTATTTT.

The chain joins TRBV7-2 to TRBJ2-1, with D perhaps being TRBD1 or TRBD2 (5 bases each). Deletions cut 5 bases from V and 3 bases from J, with 14 bases between. Germline CDR1 and CDR2: SGHTA and FQGNSA. The CDR3 runs to 15 residues. CDR3 DNA sequence: TGTGCCAGCAGCGCCCGGGACCGGAGCTACAATGAGCAGTTCTTC. Its translation: CASSARDRSYNEQFF.

V and J are TRBV7-8 and TRBJ2-7; D is possibly TRBD1 or TRBD2 (6 bases each). The CDR3 spans 15 residues. Germline CDR1 SGHVS, CDR2 FQNEAQ. V was clipped by 1 base and J by 1 base, with 11 bases between them. The CDR3 protein is CASSLEVGGSYEQYF. The CDR3, as DNA: TGTGCCAGCAGCTTAGAGGTAGGGGGGTCCTACGAGCAGTACTTC.

The rearrangement uses TRBV5-1 and TRBJ2-7; D is possibly TRBD1 or TRBD2 (5 bases each). Looked up from germline, CDR1 is SGHRS and CDR2 is YFSETQ. Trimming took off 3 bases at V and 5 bases at J, with 6 bases between the two ends. The CDR3 totals 11 residues. As DNA, the CDR3 is TGCGCCAGCAGCTGGGGACACGAGCAGTACTTC. Encoded protein: CASSWGHEQYF.

The chain carries TRBV7-2 and TRBJ2-3; D possibly corresponds to TRBD2 (5 bases). The V and J ends lost 6 bases and 0 bases respectively, with 16 bases between them. The germline gives CDR1 SGHTA, CDR2 FQGNSA. CDR3 length equals 16 residues. The CDR3 spells CASRRSDGGSTDTQYF. The CDR3 nucleotides read TGTGCCAGCAGACGTAGCGATGGCGGTAGCACAGATACGCAGTATTTT.

This chain uses TRBV6-1 with TRBJ1-5; D gene ambiguous. The CDR3 consists of 11 residues. CDR1 and CDR2 (germline): MNHNS, SASEGT. V was cut by 2 bases and J by 8 bases, with 4 bases left in between. CDR3 sequence reads: CASSEYEPQHF. For the CDR3, the DNA is TGTGCCAGCAGTGAATATGAGCCCCAGCATTTT.

This clone was recorded only once. V is TRBV5-4 and J is TRBJ1-2; D unclear. CDR1 and CDR2 (germline): SGHNT, YYREEE (reference sequence). The CDR3 is 16 amino acids. With 2 bases removed from V and 6 bases from J, the gap between germline ends came to 20 bases. The CDR3: CASSFTVKLLTNGYTF. CDR3 in DNA: TGTGCCAGCAGCTTCACGGTGAAACTGCTAACTAATGGCTACACCTTC.

This CDR3 reads CSVKGQGRETQYF. The CDR3 nucleotides are TGCAGCGTAAAGGGTCAGGGCAGAGAGACCCAGTACTTC. This rearrangement joins TRBV29-1 to TRBJ2-5; TRBD1 is a possible D gene (5 bases). The V end was cut by 6 bases, the J end by 4 bases, with 15 bases between. Germline CDR1 is SQVTM and CDR2 is ANQGSEA. The CDR3 consists of 13 residues.

This clone has only a few counts. The chain recombines TRBV29-1 with TRBJ2-7; TRBD1 matches at 7 bases. The length of the CDR3 is 15 residues. The V and J ends lost 4 bases and 0 bases, in that order; junction bases with no gene match: 9. The germline CDR1 and CDR2 sequences are SQVTM and ANQGSEA. The CDR3 bases are TGCAGCGTTGCTCGACTTTACAGGGGCTCCTACGAGCAGTACTTC. Translating it yields CSVARLYRGSYEQYF.

V usage is TRBV27 and J usage is TRBJ2-3; no clear D. In germline, CDR1 is MNHEY, CDR2 SMNVEV (reference sequence). This CDR3 is 15 amino acids long. The germline V and J ends were trimmed by 0 bases and 0 bases, with 7 bases remaining between them. Written as DNA, the CDR3 is TGTGCCAGCAGTTTATCGGCTATTAGCACAGATACGCAGTATTTT. Protein: CASSLSAISTDTQYF.

The rearrangement uses TRBV1 and TRBJ2-1; no DNA check was done on the table's D call, TRBD2. TRBV1 is marked as a pseudogene. The CDR3 totals 20 residues. The CDR3 nucleotides read TGCACCAGCAGCCAAGATCAAGCTAGCGGGGGGGAAAGCTCCTACAATGAGCAGTTCTTC. It encodes CTSSQDQASGGESSYNEQFF.

The rearrangement uses TRBV30 and TRBJ1-5; a weak D match, TRBD1 (5 bases). Germline CDR1 reads GTSNPN; CDR2 reads SVGIG (reference sequence). This CDR3 is built from 13 residues. The V end was cut by 2 bases, the J end by 4 bases, with 9 bases between. The CDR3 nucleotides are TGTGCCTGGAGTCCAGGGTCAAATCAGCCCCAGCATTTT. This sequence encodes CAWSPGSNQPQHF. Together with reference TRBV30 and TRBJ1-5, the CDR3 gives the full variable domain: SQTIHQWPATLVQPVGSPLSLECTVEGTSNPNLYWYRQAAGRGLQLLFYSVGIGQISSEVPQNLSASRPQDRQFILSSKKLLLSDSGFYLCAWSPGSNQPQHFGDGTRLSIL.

The chain is built from TRBV19 and TRBJ2-7; D not resolved. This CDR3 has 15 amino acids. CDR1 and CDR2 (germline): LNHDA, SQIVND (reference sequence). The ends were cut back, 3 bases at V and 2 bases at J, with 14 bases in the middle. DNA for the CDR3: TGTGCCAGTAGTATCGCGCAGGCACTAACCTACGAGCAGTACTTC. Its translation: CASSIAQALTYEQYF.

Many counts were recorded for this clone. The chain employs TRBV5-1 and TRBJ1-4; 7 bases match TRBD1. CDR1 and CDR2 from the germline V gene are SGHRS and YFSETQ. V dropped 0 bases and J dropped 6; count of bases not matched to a gene: 2. There are 14 residues in the CDR3. In DNA form, the CDR3 reads TGCGCCAGCAGCTTGGAGACAGGGCATGAAAAACTGTTTTTT. It yields the protein CASSLETGHEKLFF.

The chain uses TRBV4-3 and TRBJ1-2; D possibly corresponds to TRBD1 (6 bases). The CDR3 loop spans 15 amino acids. Trimming cost V 0 bases and J 2 bases, with 10 bases left between them. Germline lookup yields CDR1 LGHNA and CDR2 YSLEER. The CDR3 DNA is TGCGCCAGCAGCCAAGATGCAAGGGGGAACTATGGCTACACCTTC. Translating gives CASSQDARGNYGYTF.

The genes are TRBV6-5 and TRBJ1-3; D is unresolved. Trimming took off 0 bases at V and 7 bases at J, with 7 bases between the two ends. The germline gives CDR1 MNHEY, CDR2 SVGAGI. CDR3 length: 13 residues. The CDR3 DNA sequence: TGTGCCAGCAGTTACTCGAGTACCAACACCATATATTTT. Translation: CASSYSSTNTIYF.

The chain is built from TRBV28 and TRBJ2-7; 7 positions match TRBD2. CDR3 length: 15 residues. Germline lookup yields CDR1 MDHEN and CDR2 SYDVKM. The V and J ends lost 5 bases and 2 bases, in that order; junction bases with no gene match: 9. The CDR3, as DNA: TGTGCCAGCAGTCTGGCGGGGGAGGAGGCCTACGAGCAGTACTTC. It translates to CASSLAGEEAYEQYF.

The CDR3 region is CASSLTGPYGYTF. CDR3 nucleotides: TGTGCCAGCAGCTTGACAGGGCCCTATGGCTACACCTTC. This rearrangement joins TRBV28 to TRBJ1-2, with 7 bases aligning to TRBD1. V lost 6 bases to trimming and J lost 4 bases; unmatched junction nucleotides: 5. CDR1 is MDHEN and CDR2 is SYDVKM in the germline V gene. The CDR3 sequence is 13 residues long.

This clone was seen at least ten times. The chain is built from TRBV6-5 and TRBJ2-5; D gene uncertain. The V gene's germline CDR1 is MNHEY and CDR2 SVGAGI. The CDR3 contains 13 residues. V lost 6 bases, J lost 6 bases, and 14 bases lay in between. The CDR3 DNA reads TGTGCCAGCAGCCTCGGTGAAAGAAAGACCCAGTACTTC. Its translation: CASSLGERKTQYF.

The genes are TRBV18 and TRBJ2-7; weak D call: TRBD1 (7 bases). CDR3 size: 12 residues. CDR1 KGHSH and CDR2 LQKENI come from the germline V gene. V dropped 7 bases and J dropped 6 bases, with 13 bases sitting between them. The CDR3 DNA follows: TGTGCCAGCTTTCACAGGGGAGGCGAGCAGTACTTC. Amino acid sequence: CASFHRGGEQYF.

The V call is TRBV28, the J call TRBJ2-5, with 8 bases aligning to TRBD2. The length of the CDR3 is 15 residues. J lost 5 bases, V lost 4 bases, and 9 bases had no gene match. Germline loops: CDR1 MDHEN, CDR2 SYDVKM. The CDR3 nucleotides are TGTGCCAGCAGTTCCTACATAGCGGGGCAGGAGACCCAGTACTTC. This codes for CASSSYIAGQETQYF. Based on the CDR3 plus reference TRBV28 and TRBJ2-5, the full variable domain is DVKVTQSSRYLVKRTGEKVFLECVQDMDHENMFWYRQDPGLGLRLIYFSYDVKMKEKGDIPEGYSVSREKKERFSLILESASTNQTSMYLCASSSYIAGQETQYFGPGTRLLVL.

This rearrangement joins TRBV30 to TRBJ2-1; D is uncertain. V lost 1 base and J 5 bases, leaving 6 bases between the germline ends. The CDR3 loop spans 12 amino acids. Germline V lookup: CDR1 GTSNPN, CDR2 SVGIG (reference sequence). The CDR3 sequence: CAWSATHNEQFF. The CDR3 region has the DNA TGTGCCTGGAGTGCGACTCACAATGAGCAGTTCTTC. Full variable domain (remainder filled in from reference TRBV30 and TRBJ2-1): SQTIHQWPATLVQPVGSPLSLECTVEGTSNPNLYWYRQAAGRGLQLLFYSVGIGQISSEVPQNLSASRPQDRQFILSSKKLLLSDSGFYLCAWSATHNEQFFGPGTRLTVL.

This clone showed up just a few times. The V call is TRBV30, the J call TRBJ2-3; no clear D. Germline V gene sequence: CDR1 GTSNPN, CDR2 SVGIG (reference sequence). V lost 1 base and J 6 bases, leaving 11 bases between the germline ends. CDR3 length: 13 amino acids. The CDR3 reads CAWSARISDTQYF. Here the CDR3 DNA reads TGTGCCTGGAGTGCAAGGATATCTGATACGCAGTATTTT.

The rearrangement links TRBV23-1 to TRBJ2-6; the D gene is possibly TRBD1 (5 bases). Being an ORF, TRBV23-1 has a function that is uncertain. This CDR3 region has 17 residues. V lost 6 bases and J lost 0, with 15 bases in between. DNA of the CDR3: TGCGCCAGCAGGCAACCCCTGGGGCGCTCTGGGGCCAACGTCCTGACTTTC. Protein product: CASRQPLGRSGANVLTF.

The V gene is TRBV28, the J gene TRBJ2-7; possible D gene TRBD2, 6 bases. V lost 3 bases and J 1 base, leaving 10 bases between the germline ends. There are 14 residues in the CDR3. Germline-derived CDR1 and CDR2 are MDHEN and SYDVKM. The CDR3 protein is CASSFEGLSYEQYF. The CDR3 DNA sequence: TGTGCCAGCAGTTTTGAGGGACTTTCCTACGAGCAGTACTTC. Variable domain in full (rest from reference TRBV28 and TRBJ2-7): DVKVTQSSRYLVKRTGEKVFLECVQDMDHENMFWYRQDPGLGLRLIYFSYDVKMKEKGDIPEGYSVSREKKERFSLILESASTNQTSMYLCASSFEGLSYEQYFGPGTRLTVT.

The rearrangement links TRBV7-9 to TRBJ1-1, with D perhaps matching TRBD1 (5 bases). The CDR3 length is 17 residues. Trimming removed 5 bases at V and 4 bases at J, with 23 bases between. CDR1 SEHNR and CDR2 FQNEAQ come from the germline V gene (reference sequence). The CDR3 sequence is CASSPKVAGNLGTEAFF. Here the CDR3 DNA reads TGTGCCAGCAGCCCAAAAGTGGCAGGGAATTTGGGCACTGAAGCTTTCTTT.

Worth noting for this clone: The sample contains more than one DNA sequence encoding this CDR3. The chain carries TRBV7-2 and TRBJ2-3, with D hard to call. This CDR3 spans 13 amino acids. From germline, CDR1 is SGHTA and CDR2 FQGNSA. Trimming cost V 1 base and J 3 bases, with 5 bases left between them. The CDR3 loop is CASSLGWTDTQYF. Here the CDR3 DNA reads TGTGCCAGCAGCTTAGGTTGGACAGATACGCAGTATTTT.

V usage is TRBV2 and J usage is TRBJ2-1; the match to TRBD1 covers 9 bases. CDR3 size: 15 residues. The V segment lost 2 bases and the J segment 8 bases; nucleotides outside the gene matches: 7. The germline V gene encodes CDR1 SNHLY and CDR2 FYNNEI. CDR3 DNA sequence: TGTGCCAGCAGTGAACAGGGCTGGACAGGGGATGAGCAGTTCTTC. Its protein is CASSEQGWTGDEQFF.